This T cell receptor (beta chain) was recorded in a study of identical twins. The CDR3 is 16 amino acids. Germline V CDR1 and CDR2: MNHEY, SVGEGT. With 0 bases clipped from V and 7 bases from J, the junction kept 8 bases outside the gene matches. Each CDR3 protein gets one entry after TCRdb re-called the 5' RACE reads with MiXCR. The sample holds fewer than 350,000 distinct CDR3 sequences, around 8.8% seen once. The sample also formed part of further work on yellow fever vaccine responses in identical twins.

This TCR came from a woman under 30 in good health. The chain has TRBV6-2 or TRBV6-3 and TRBJ2-1; 8 bases align to TRBD1. Sequencing was carried out using memory (CD45RO+) T cells sorted from blood. The CDR3 protein is CASSYSGDRRLNEQFF. CDR3 nucleotides: TGTGCCAGCAGTTACTCGGGGGACAGGAGGTTGAATGAGCAGTTCTTC.